Shown below are 24 T cell receptor beta chains from a single sample sequenced in a study of T cells in localized non-small cell lung cancer. Profiled with immunoSEQ multiplex PCR; TCRdb holds only in-frame clones, not every one. The repertoire holds tens of thousands of clones, over 60% seen once, with roughly 4.5% in the top ten. Specimen: PBMCs, collected before any cancer treatment. These receptors were obtained from a woman aged 35-75 years with stage II lung adenocarcinoma.

The V gene is TRBV2, the J gene TRBJ1-6, with D unresolved. V was shortened by 7 bases and J by 10 bases, with 14 bases between the two germline ends. CDR1 SNHLY and CDR2 FYNNEI come from the germline V gene. The CDR3 extends over 13 amino acids. The CDR3 nucleotides read TGTGCCAGCAAAGGGAGCAGTGGATCACCCCTCCACTTT. This codes for CASKGSSGSPLHF.

The chain uses TRBV5-1 and TRBJ2-1; perhaps TRBD1 as D (6 bases). The germline V and J ends were trimmed by 8 bases and 3 bases, with 9 bases remaining between them. The length of the CDR3 is 12 residues. Looked up from germline, CDR1 is SGHRS and CDR2 is YFSETQ. The CDR3: CASSDSYNEQFF. For the CDR3, the DNA is TGCGCCAGTTCGGACAGCTACAATGAGCAGTTCTTC. The variable domain in full, with the rest retrieved from reference TRBV5-1 and TRBJ2-1, is KAGVTQTPRYLIKTRGQQVTLSCSPISGHRSVSWYQQTPGQGLQFLFEYFSETQRNKGNFPGRFSGRQFSNSRSEMNVSTLELGDSALYLCASSDSYNEQFFGPGTRLTVL.

This clone appeared many times. This chain uses TRBV4-2 with TRBJ2-3; 9 nucleotides match TRBD2. CDR1 is LGHNA, CDR2 YNFKEQ, per germline. The CDR3 extends over 16 amino acids. With 0 bases clipped from V and 4 bases from J, the junction kept 5 bases outside the gene matches. The CDR3 spells CASSQDRAGGPDTQYF. The CDR3 DNA reads TGTGCCAGCAGCCAAGATCGGGCGGGGGGGCCAGATACGCAGTATTTT.

This rearrangement joins TRBV2 to TRBJ1-3; 8 nucleotides match TRBD1. V shed 4 bases and J 4 bases; nucleotides not matched to a gene: 3. The CDR3 runs to 14 residues. Germline V gene data show CDR1 as SNHLY and CDR2 as FYNNEI. The CDR3 sequence is CASSGDRKGNTIYF. The CDR3 DNA reads as TGTGCCAGCAGTGGGGACAGGAAAGGAAACACCATATATTTT. The whole variable domain, filled in from reference TRBV2 and TRBJ1-3, reads EPEVTQTPSHQVTQMGQEVILRCVPISNHLYFYWYRQILGQKVEFLVSFYNNEISEKSEIFDDQFSVERPDGSNFTLKIRSTKLEDSAMYFCASSGDRKGNTIYFGEGSWLTVV.

The chain employs TRBV15 and TRBJ2-4; 9 bases agree with TRBD2. The CDR3 runs 14 residues. With V trimmed by 1 base and J by 8 bases, 3 bases remained unmatched. The germline gives CDR1 LNHNV, CDR2 YYDKDF (reference sequence). The chain's CDR3 is CATSRGSSGDIQYF. The CDR3 DNA reads as TGTGCCACCAGCAGAGGTTCTAGCGGGGACATTCAGTACTTC.

The V call is TRBV29-1, the J call TRBJ1-1; D call uncertain. Deletions cut 7 bases from V and 2 bases from J, with 14 bases between. This CDR3 has 13 residues. Germline-derived CDR1 and CDR2 are SQVTM and ANQGSEA. In DNA form, the CDR3 reads TGCAGCGCTTGGGGTCAGGTTAACACTGAAGCTTTCTTT. Translated, it gives CSAWGQVNTEAFF.

CDR3: CASSDRSTYNQPQHF. The CDR3 nucleotides read TGTGCCAGCAGTGATAGAAGTACTTACAATCAGCCCCAGCATTTT. This chain joins TRBV2 and TRBJ1-5; D is unclear. The CDR3 sequence is 15 residues long. V lost 3 bases, J lost 3 bases, and 12 bases lay in between. CDR1 is SNHLY, CDR2 FYNNEI, per germline.

This rearrangement joins TRBV25-1 to TRBJ2-3; 10 bases are a match to TRBD2. This CDR3 is 16 amino acids long. Per germline, CDR1 MGHDK and CDR2 SYGVNS. Losses at the gene ends were 1 base for V and 6 bases for J; bases not matched to a gene: 7. CDR3 nucleotide sequence: TGTGCCAGCAGTGAATTTCGAGCGGGGGGGCCCGATACGCAGTATTTT. As protein: CASSEFRAGGPDTQYF.

The chain links TRBV20-1 to TRBJ2-7; a possible D gene is TRBD2 (6 bases). The CDR3 length is 11 residues. The ends were cut back, 3 bases at V and 3 bases at J, with 6 bases in the middle. CDR1 and CDR2 from the germline V gene are DFQATT and SNEGSKA (reference sequence). The CDR3 bases are TGCAGTGCTAGGGGGGGCTACGAGCAGTACTTC. Protein sequence: CSARGGYEQYF.

The chain combines TRBV10-3 with TRBJ2-7; possible D gene TRBD2, 6 bases. From germline, CDR1 is ENHRY and CDR2 SYGVKD. The CDR3 has 13 amino acids. Trimming took off 0 bases at V and 4 bases at J, with 7 bases between the two ends. This chain's CDR3 is CAISESGGYEQYF. The CDR3 DNA follows: TGTGCCATCAGTGAGTCGGGGGGATACGAGCAGTACTTC.

The chain links TRBV19 to TRBJ2-3; 10 bases line up with TRBD1. The CDR3 spans 14 residues. Germline CDR1 reads LNHDA; CDR2 reads SQIVND (reference sequence). Trimming took 10 bases from V and 1 from J; bases not matched to a gene: 5. This CDR3 is CATSGTGGTDTQYF. CDR3 sequence (DNA): TGTGCCACTTCGGGGACAGGGGGCACAGATACGCAGTATTTT.

V is TRBV18 and J is TRBJ1-3; D possibly corresponds to TRBD1 (5 bases). This CDR3 has 16 residues. V gave up 2 bases and J gave up 4 bases, with 15 bases separating them. Germline lookup yields CDR1 KGHSH and CDR2 LQKENI. CDR3 residues: CASSPDRTAGGNTIYF. CDR3 DNA: TGTGCCAGCTCACCAGACCGGACGGCAGGGGGAAACACCATATATTTT.

CDR3 coding DNA: TGTGCCAGCAGCTTGAATAGCTACGAGCAGTACTTC. Amino acid sequence: CASSLNSYEQYF. The chain combines TRBV5-6 with TRBJ2-7; D is uncertain. The V end lost 1 base, the J end lost 3 bases, and 5 bases lay between the germline ends. Looked up from germline, CDR1 is SGHDT and CDR2 is YYEEEE. The CDR3 totals 12 residues.

The V call is TRBV6-5, the J call TRBJ1-2; 10 bases are a match to TRBD1. The CDR3 totals 15 residues. J lost 8 bases, V lost 3 bases, and 9 bases had no gene match. Germline lookup yields CDR1 MNHEY and CDR2 SVGAGI. CDR3 in amino acids: CASSYTDRQGAGYTF. The CDR3 DNA reads as TGTGCCAGCAGTTATACAGATCGACAGGGGGCGGGCTACACCTTC.

The chain uses TRBV10-3 and TRBJ1-2; maybe TRBD1 (5 bases). CDR1 is ENHRY and CDR2 is SYGVKD in the germline V gene. Trimming removed 7 bases from V and 3 bases from J, with 18 bases in between. The CDR3 is 15 residues long. The CDR3 region is CAITSGLGEDYGYTF. The CDR3 coding sequence is TGTGCCATCACCTCAGGGCTGGGGGAGGACTATGGCTACACCTTC.

The chain couples TRBV4-3 to TRBJ1-5; maybe TRBD1 (6 bases). With 1 base removed from V and 6 bases from J, the gap between germline ends came to 13 bases. CDR3 length equals 15 residues. Germline CDR1 is LGHNA and CDR2 is YSLEER. CDR3 in DNA: TGCGCCAGCAGCCAAGGGCACAGGGCGGGTCAGCCCCAGCATTTT. It specifies CASSQGHRAGQPQHF.

The chain couples TRBV19 to TRBJ1-1; possible D gene TRBD1, 5 bases. The CDR3 consists of 13 residues. From germline, CDR1 is LNHDA and CDR2 SQIVND (reference sequence). Trimming shortened V by 5 bases and J by 6 bases, and 13 bases separated the two germline ends. The CDR3 DNA sequence: TGTGCCAGTAGTCTCACCCAGGGCCCTGAAGCTTTCTTT. It translates to CASSLTQGPEAFF.

The V and J genes are TRBV2 and TRBJ2-5; D is uncertain. V lost 2 bases and J lost 5, with 3 bases in between. Germline values: CDR1 SNHLY, CDR2 FYNNEI. This CDR3 spans 11 amino acids. In DNA form, the CDR3 reads TGTGCCAGCAGTGAATGGGAGACCCAGTACTTC. This encodes CASSEWETQYF.

This chain joins TRBV4-2 and TRBJ1-3, with 7 positions matching TRBD1. This CDR3 has 16 amino acids. J gave up 0 bases and V 4 bases, and 6 bases lay outside the gene matches. CDR1 and CDR2 (germline): LGHNA, YNFKEQ. CDR3 sequence (DNA): TGTGCCAGCAGCCGCACCGACAGGGACTCTGGAAACACCATATATTTT. As protein: CASSRTDRDSGNTIYF.

The chain carries TRBV5-4 and TRBJ1-2; the D is unclear. Germline CDR1 SGHNT, CDR2 YYREEE (reference sequence). CDR3 length: 12 amino acids. The germline V and J ends were trimmed by 0 bases and 4 bases, with 4 bases remaining between them. For the CDR3, the DNA is TGTGCCAGCAGCTTGGATGGCTATGGCTACACCTTC. This codes for CASSLDGYGYTF.

This chain connects TRBV15 to TRBJ1-3; no clear D gene. V lost 9 bases, J lost 0 bases, and 15 bases lay in between. This CDR3 contains 15 residues. Germline CDR1 LNHNV, CDR2 YYDKDF (reference sequence). The CDR3 sequence: CATALGGNSGNTIYF. The CDR3 coding sequence is TGTGCCACTGCCCTTGGAGGTAACTCTGGAAACACCATATATTTT.

This clone was recorded only once. The V gene is TRBV25-1, the J gene TRBJ1-4, with D unresolved. V shed 6 bases and J shed 4 bases, with 3 bases lying between them. The CDR3 runs to 11 residues. Looked up from germline, CDR1 is MGHDK and CDR2 is SYGVNS. The CDR3 DNA reads TGTGCCAGCAGGGGTAATGAAAAACTGTTTTTT. Translating gives CASRGNEKLFF.

The chain links TRBV10-2 to TRBJ1-1, with D possibly being TRBD1 (5 bases). This CDR3 spans 12 amino acids. V was shortened by 8 bases and J by 5 bases, with 12 bases between the two germline ends. The germline gives CDR1 WSHSY, CDR2 SAAADI. The CDR3 loop is CASRGVRTEAFF. The DNA of the CDR3 is TGCGCCAGCCGGGGGGTGCGAACTGAAGCTTTCTTT.

The genes are TRBV5-1 and TRBJ2-5; D gene ambiguous. Germline values: CDR1 SGHRS, CDR2 YFSETQ. The CDR3 length is 14 residues. Between the trimmed V and J ends, which lost 0 bases and 1 base, there was a span of 7 bases. The CDR3 coding sequence is TGCGCCAGCAGCTTGGAGGATCCCCAAGAGACCCAGTACTTC. Translating gives CASSLEDPQETQYF.